This T cell receptor (beta chain) appears in the sequencing data of a study of patients and donors after allogeneic stem cell transplantation. This CDR3 spans 16 amino acids. V trimming: 5 bases; J trimming: 2 bases; junction bases outside the gene matches: 11. Germline values: CDR1 SGHTA, CDR2 FQGNSA. TCRdb re-derived calls from the RT-PCR reads in MiXCR, one entry per CDR3 protein. The sample consists of about 150,000 distinct CDR3 sequences, approximately 35% of them appearing once. This TCR was sampled from a human donor who was either an allogeneic HSCT recipient or a stem cell or donor lymphocyte infusion donor (not recorded which). It is not recorded whose cells these are; they may come from a transplant donor. Sequences were obtained from blood, either unsorted or a sorted T cell fraction (not recorded which). The genes are TRBV7-2 and TRBJ1-1, with 7 bases aligning to TRBD1. The CDR3 region is CASSLRPGQKNTEAFF. For the CDR3, the DNA is TGTGCCAGCAGCCTCCGCCCGGGACAGAAAAACACTGAAGCTTTCTTT.